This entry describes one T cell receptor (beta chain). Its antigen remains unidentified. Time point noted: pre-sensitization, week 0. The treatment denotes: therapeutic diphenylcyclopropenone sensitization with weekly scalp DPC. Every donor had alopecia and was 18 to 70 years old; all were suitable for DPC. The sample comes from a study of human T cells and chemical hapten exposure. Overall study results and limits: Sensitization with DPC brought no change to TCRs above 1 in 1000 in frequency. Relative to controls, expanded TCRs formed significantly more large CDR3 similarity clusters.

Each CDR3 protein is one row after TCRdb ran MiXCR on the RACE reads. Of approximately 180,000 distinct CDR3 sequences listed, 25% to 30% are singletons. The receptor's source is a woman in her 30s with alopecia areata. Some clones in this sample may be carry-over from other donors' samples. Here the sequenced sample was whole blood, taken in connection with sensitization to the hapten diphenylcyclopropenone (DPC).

The CDR3 nucleotides are TGTGCCAGCAGTGAGCGAGACAGGGAGGACCTCGCTGAAAAACTGTTTTTT. Translated: CASSERDREDLAEKLFF. The V and J genes are TRBV6-1 and TRBJ1-4; 7 positions agree with TRBD1. The CDR3 totals 17 residues. Germline CDR1 reads MNHNS; CDR2 reads SASEGT. V lost 3 bases, J lost 7 bases, and 14 bases stayed unmatched.